These 24 T cell receptor beta chains were all obtained from the same sample, sequenced in a study of blood T cell repertoires in COVID-19 (dated by TCRdb to 2018 to 2021). The method behind the library was the immunoSEQ multiplex PCR assay. Not all clones reach the TCRdb copy of this immuneACCESS table, which keeps in-frame sequences only. Checked studies attribute under half of the gap to unresolved V genes and leave the rest unexplained. Within this sample are about 200,000 clones, with about 80% of them counted one time only. The biggest ten clones account for less than 9.5% of the sample. Sequenced input: PBMCs or T cells enriched from blood (not recorded which). These receptor sequences come from a man between 40 and 49 years old who had recovered from COVID-19.

The chain employs TRBV3-1 (or the pseudogene TRBV3-2) and TRBJ2-5, with 10 bases lining up with TRBD2. The germline V gene encodes CDR1 LGHDT and CDR2 YNNKEL (reference sequence). CDR3 length equals 15 residues. J was trimmed by 1 base and V by 6 bases; bases with no gene match: 5. CDR3 in amino acids: CASRLAGGTQETQYF. The CDR3 region has the DNA TGTGCCAGCAGATTAGCGGGGGGCACCCAAGAGACCCAGTACTTC.

This clone showed up just a few times. The rearrangement joins TRBV7-8 to TRBJ1-1; no clear D. Trimming left V 1 base short and J 4 bases short, with 10 bases between. CDR1 is SGHVS and CDR2 is FQNEAQ in the germline V gene. The CDR3 totals 14 residues. CDR3 nucleotide sequence: TGTGCCAGCAGCTTAGAGAGACGAGGCACTGAAGCTTTCTTT. The encoded protein is CASSLERRGTEAFF.

The chain is built from TRBV19 and TRBJ1-5; tentative D call: TRBD1 (6 bases). Germline V lookup: CDR1 LNHDA, CDR2 SQIVND (reference sequence). Trimming took off 5 bases at V and 6 bases at J, with 14 bases between the two ends. The length of the CDR3 is 14 residues. CDR3 DNA: TGTGCCAGTAGTTACAGGGTTACGGCTCAGCCCCAGCATTTT. Translation: CASSYRVTAQPQHF.

The rearrangement uses TRBV5-1 and TRBJ2-3, with 7 bases identical to TRBD2. The CDR3 length is 15 residues. J was trimmed by 1 base and V by 4 bases; bases with no gene match: 6. CDR1 and CDR2 from the germline V gene are SGHRS and YFSETQ. CDR3 nucleotides: TGCGCCAGCAGCCCCGACCGGGGGGGCACAGATACGCAGTATTTT. Its translation is CASSPDRGGTDTQYF.

CDR3 nucleotides: TGTGCCAGCAGAGAAGGGGGACAGGGAAGTCAGCCCCAGCATTTT. The encoded protein is CASREGGQGSQPQHF. The rearrangement uses TRBV28 and TRBJ1-5, with TRBD1 identical over 9 bases. The trim removed 6 bases at V and 6 bases at J, leaving 9 bases unmatched. Per germline, CDR1 MDHEN and CDR2 SYDVKM. The CDR3 is made up of 15 amino acids.

The rearrangement uses TRBV2 and TRBJ1-1; TRBD1 matches at 9 bases. J gave up 5 bases and V 7 bases, and 8 bases lay outside the gene matches. This CDR3 comprises 14 residues. CDR1 is SNHLY, CDR2 FYNNEI, per germline. CDR3 DNA sequence: TGTGCCAGCATACCGGACAGGGGATGGACTGAAGCTTTCTTT. Amino acids: CASIPDRGWTEAFF.

The J gene is TRBJ2-6, the V gene TRBV18, with 9 bases fitting TRBD2. CDR1 and CDR2 from the germline V gene are KGHSH and LQKENI. Unmatched junction bases numbered 6, after V lost 3 bases and J lost 0 bases. This CDR3 contains 18 residues. The CDR3 coding sequence is TGTGCCAGCTCACCTCAAGCGGGGGGTTTCTCTGGGGCCAACGTCCTGACTTTC. Its translation is CASSPQAGGFSGANVLTF.

This clone was counted once. The chain combines TRBV18 with TRBJ1-3, with no clear D. Germline-derived CDR1 and CDR2 are KGHSH and LQKENI. V was trimmed by 3 bases and J by 12 bases, leaving 15 bases between them. The CDR3 has 13 amino acids. The CDR3, as DNA: TGTGCCAGCTCACCCTTACGTGAGTCCGACATATATTTT. This codes for CASSPLRESDIYF.

This chain joins TRBV13 and TRBJ2-6, with 8 bases matching TRBD2. The junction had 7 bases not matched to a gene; V was cut back by 5 bases and J by 4 bases. Per germline, CDR1 PRHDT and CDR2 FYEKMQ (reference sequence). This CDR3 has 16 residues. CDR3 sequence reads: CASSPGGVQGANVLTF. The CDR3 DNA reads TGTGCCAGCAGCCCCGGGGGGGTTCAAGGGGCCAACGTCCTGACTTTC.

The chain recombines TRBV19 with TRBJ1-1; no clear D. The germline V and J ends were trimmed by 4 bases and 3 bases, with 18 bases remaining between them. The CDR3 is 16 amino acids. The V gene's germline CDR1 is LNHDA and CDR2 SQIVND (reference sequence). CDR3 bases: TGTGCCAGTAGTACAACCTTCGCGGCCGGGGACACTGAAGCTTTCTTT. Its protein product is CASSTTFAAGDTEAFF.

Here the CDR3 reads CASRATVNTGELFF. CDR3 in DNA: TGTGCCAGCAGGGCGACTGTTAACACCGGGGAGCTGTTTTTT. This chain connects TRBV7-9 to TRBJ2-2; unclear D gene. Germline CDR1 reads SEHNR; CDR2 reads FQNEAQ (reference sequence). The ends were cut back, 6 bases at V and 2 bases at J, with 10 bases in the middle. The CDR3 runs 14 residues.

The CDR3 loop is CASSEGGGQPQHF. The CDR3 DNA reads as TGTGCCAGTAGTGAAGGGGGGGGTCAGCCCCAGCATTTT. The chain joins TRBV19 to TRBJ1-5; D might be TRBD1 (6 bases). Germline CDR1 LNHDA, CDR2 SQIVND (reference sequence). Trimming pared 5 bases from V and 6 bases from J, leaving 11 bases between. This CDR3 region has 13 residues.

The gene calls are TRBV7-9 and TRBJ2-2, with TRBD1 identical over 8 bases. J lost 6 bases, V lost 6 bases, and 12 bases had no gene match. Per germline, CDR1 SEHNR and CDR2 FQNEAQ (reference sequence). The CDR3 spans 16 residues. The CDR3 nucleotides are TGTGCCAGCAGTTCTCCCGCGCAGGGGGCTGCCGGGGAGCTGTTTTTT. Encoded protein: CASSSPAQGAAGELFF.

V is TRBV7-2 and J is TRBJ1-4, with D possibly being TRBD1 (5 bases). The CDR3 is 14 residues long. V shed 3 bases and J shed 8 bases, with 13 bases lying between them. The germline CDR1 and CDR2 sequences are SGHTA and FQGNSA. CDR3 nucleotides: TGTGCCAGCAGCTTTCCGGGGGGAGTCGAAAAACTGTTTTTT. Protein: CASSFPGGVEKLFF.

CDR3 in DNA: TGTGCCAGCAGCAGCTCAAATAATTCACCCCTCCACTTT. It specifies CASSSSNNSPLHF. The J gene is TRBJ1-6, the V gene TRBV4-2; D gene uncertain. Trimming cost V 5 bases and J 5 bases, with 7 bases left between them. Germline V lookup: CDR1 LGHNA, CDR2 YNFKEQ. The CDR3 length is 13 residues.

V and J are TRBV11-2 and TRBJ2-1, with D possibly being TRBD2 (7 bases). Germline lookup yields CDR1 SGHAT and CDR2 FQNNGV. With 5 bases removed from V and 7 bases from J, the gap between germline ends came to 27 bases. The CDR3 extends over 18 amino acids. The DNA for the CDR3 is TGTGCCAGCAGCCCCGAGGGTTATGGGGGGGGCATGAGAAATGAGCAGTTCTTC. Translated, it gives CASSPEGYGGGMRNEQFF.

This chain's CDR3 is CASSYTLALQETQYF. The CDR3, as DNA: TGTGCCAGCAGTTACACACTAGCGCTCCAAGAGACCCAGTACTTC. The chain links TRBV6-5 to TRBJ2-5; 7 bases align to TRBD2. The CDR3 has 15 amino acids. Germline CDR1 MNHEY, CDR2 SVGAGI. V shed 2 bases and J 1 base; nucleotides not matched to a gene: 4.

This chain uses TRBV12-3 or TRBV12-4 with TRBJ2-7; D remains unclear. With 7 bases removed from V and 7 bases from J, the gap between germline ends came to 11 bases. The CDR3 loop spans 11 amino acids. CDR3 DNA: TGTGCCAGCAATCAGTTTGGTGAGCAGTACTTC. Translating gives CASNQFGEQYF.

V is TRBV25-1 and J is TRBJ1-6; D gene ambiguous. V shed 5 bases and J shed 7 bases, with 15 bases lying between them. CDR3 length: 15 amino acids. Germline CDR1 is MGHDK and CDR2 is SYGVNS. CDR3 sequence: CASSTAVRENSPLHF. CDR3 in DNA: TGTGCCAGCAGTACAGCGGTCAGAGAAAATTCACCCCTCCACTTT.

The chain carries TRBV24-1 and TRBJ1-6, with D perhaps TRBD1 (5 bases). The CDR3 covers 15 residues. The germline V and J ends were trimmed by 1 base and 7 bases, with 10 bases remaining between them. The V gene's germline CDR1 is KGHDR and CDR2 SFDVKD. The CDR3 DNA sequence: TGTGCCACCAGTGATTTTCAGGGTTGGAATTCACCCCTCCACTTT. The encoded protein is CATSDFQGWNSPLHF.

The chain combines TRBV6-5 with TRBJ2-7; a possible D gene is TRBD2 (6 bases). Trimming cost V 2 bases and J 5 bases, with 16 bases left between them. The CDR3 is 15 residues long. Germline lookup yields CDR1 MNHEY and CDR2 SVGAGI. CDR3 bases: TGTGCCAGCAGTTACGGGGGAGGTCAGCGGGACGAGCAGTACTTC. Its translation: CASSYGGGQRDEQYF.

This clone is a singleton in its sample. V gene TRBV6-5 combines with J gene TRBJ1-1, with a tentative D call TRBD1 (6 bases). The ends were cut back, 0 bases at V and 8 bases at J, with 13 bases in the middle. The CDR3 length is 14 residues. The germline V gene encodes CDR1 MNHEY and CDR2 SVGAGI. DNA of the CDR3: TGTGCCAGCAGTTACTCGCGGGGGGGCCAAGAAGCTTTCTTT. Its translation: CASSYSRGGQEAFF.

CDR3 in DNA: TGTGCCAGCAGCTTCCGGGGACAGGCGCTCTCTGGGGCCAACGTCCTGACTTTC. It specifies CASSFRGQALSGANVLTF. The J gene is TRBJ2-6, the V gene TRBV7-9, with 8 bases that match TRBD1. The CDR3 contains 18 residues. CDR1 and CDR2 (germline): SEHNR, FQNEAQ (reference sequence). Losses at the gene ends were 3 bases for V and 0 bases for J; bases not matched to a gene: 7.

The CDR3 is CASSSFGQGTDGYTF. The CDR3 bases are TGTGCCAGCAGTTCCTTCGGACAGGGAACGGATGGCTACACCTTC. This chain connects TRBV6-5 to TRBJ1-2, with TRBD1 identical over 8 bases. Germline CDR1 MNHEY, CDR2 SVGAGI. The V gene end was trimmed by 4 bases and the J gene end by 6 bases; junction bases not matched to a gene: 10. The CDR3 runs to 15 residues.